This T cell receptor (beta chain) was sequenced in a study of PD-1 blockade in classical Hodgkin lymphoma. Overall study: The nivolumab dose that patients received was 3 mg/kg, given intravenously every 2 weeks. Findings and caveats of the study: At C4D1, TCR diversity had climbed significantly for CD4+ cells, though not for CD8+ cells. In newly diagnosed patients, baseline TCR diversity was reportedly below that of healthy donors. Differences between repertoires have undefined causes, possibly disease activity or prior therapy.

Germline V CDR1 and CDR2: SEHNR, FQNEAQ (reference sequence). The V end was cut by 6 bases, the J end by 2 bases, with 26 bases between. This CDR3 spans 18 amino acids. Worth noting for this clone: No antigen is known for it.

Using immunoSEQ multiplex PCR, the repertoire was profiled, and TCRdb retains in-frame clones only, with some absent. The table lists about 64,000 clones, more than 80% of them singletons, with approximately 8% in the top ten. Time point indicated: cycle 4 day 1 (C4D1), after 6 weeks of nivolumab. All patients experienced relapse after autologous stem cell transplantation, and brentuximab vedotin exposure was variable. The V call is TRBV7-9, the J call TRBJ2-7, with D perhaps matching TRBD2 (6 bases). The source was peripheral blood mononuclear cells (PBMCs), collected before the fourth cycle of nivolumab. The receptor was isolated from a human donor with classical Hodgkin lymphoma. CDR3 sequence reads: CASRSLRETGGRPYEQYF. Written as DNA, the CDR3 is TGTGCCAGCAGGTCGCTACGGGAGACGGGCGGGCGCCCCTACGAGCAGTACTTC.